Each of the 17 T cell receptor beta chains below was sequenced from the same sample in a study of siplizumab effects on memory and regulatory T cells. TCRdb's table, derived via immunoSEQ multiplex PCR, lists solely in-frame clones and lacks some. The sample contains some 100,000 clones, 92% of which appear only once. Source material: Tregs sorted from blood. The receptors stem from a human donor in good health.

The V and J genes are TRBV2 and TRBJ2-1; 8 nucleotides match TRBD2. The CDR3 runs to 12 residues. J lost 9 bases, V lost 8 bases, and 6 bases had no gene match. Per germline, CDR1 SNHLY and CDR2 FYNNEI. The CDR3 sequence: CASSASGFEQFF. CDR3 sequence (DNA): TGTGCCAGCTCGGCTAGCGGGTTTGAGCAGTTCTTC. The variable domain in full, completed from reference TRBV2 and TRBJ2-1, reads EPEVTQTPSHQVTQMGQEVILRCVPISNHLYFYWYRQILGQKVEFLVSFYNNEISEKSEIFDDQFSVERPDGSNFTLKIRSTKLEDSAMYFCASSASGFEQFFGPGTRLTVL.

The chain employs TRBV30 and TRBJ1-1; D not resolved. The CDR3 spans 15 residues. Germline V CDR1 and CDR2: GTSNPN, SVGIG (reference sequence). Trimming stripped 5 bases from V and 2 bases from J, with 18 bases between. The CDR3 region has the DNA TGTGCCTGGTCCCACCTCGACATCGTCAACACTGAAGCTTTCTTT. Translated: CAWSHLDIVNTEAFF.

The J gene is TRBJ1-2, the V gene TRBV25-1; no clear D gene. The germline CDR1 and CDR2 sequences are MGHDK and SYGVNS. Trimming pared 4 bases from V and 5 bases from J, leaving 5 bases between. The length of the CDR3 is 11 residues. CDR3 amino acids: CASSAGYGYTF. The CDR3 region has the DNA TGTGCCAGCAGTGCGGGATATGGCTACACCTTC.

The chain uses TRBV28 and TRBJ1-1; 7 bases line up with TRBD1. The CDR3 covers 13 residues. J lost 4 bases, V lost 6 bases, and 5 bases had no gene match. The germline gives CDR1 MDHEN, CDR2 SYDVKM. The CDR3 DNA is TGTGCCAGCAGAGGGGGCGTGCGCACTGAAGCTTTCTTT. This codes for CASRGGVRTEAFF.

The chain carries TRBV5-1 and TRBJ2-3, with TRBD1 matching over 8 bases. The V segment lost 2 bases and the J segment 0 bases; nucleotides outside the gene matches: 5. Germline-derived CDR1 and CDR2 are SGHRS and YFSETQ. The CDR3 loop spans 16 amino acids. As DNA, the CDR3 is TGCGCCAGCAGCTTTGGCAGGGGGCGAAGCACAGATACGCAGTATTTT. Residues: CASSFGRGRSTDTQYF.

The chain couples TRBV27 to TRBJ1-2; D gene unclear. V was shortened by 10 bases and J by 2 bases, with 14 bases between the two germline ends. This CDR3 comprises 13 residues. Per germline, CDR1 MNHEY and CDR2 SMNVEV (reference sequence). Here the CDR3 DNA reads TGTGCCACGGCTAACACACCCAACTATGGCTACACCTTC. Its protein is CATANTPNYGYTF.

The rearrangement links TRBV27 to TRBJ1-2; TRBD1 matches 11 bases. The junction had 11 bases not matched to a gene; V was cut back by 6 bases and J by 5 bases. Germline values: CDR1 MNHEY, CDR2 SMNVEV (reference sequence). The CDR3 extends over 16 amino acids. Here the CDR3 DNA reads TGTGCCAGCAGCCCCGGGACAGGGGGAAGGGCGTATGGCTACACCTTC. The encoded protein is CASSPGTGGRAYGYTF.

This clone came up once. The V and J genes are TRBV18 and TRBJ2-3; TRBD2 matches 9 bases. The CDR3 is 16 amino acids. Germline V gene sequence: CDR1 KGHSH, CDR2 LQKENI. The junction had 7 bases not matched to a gene; V was cut back by 1 base and J by 5 bases. CDR3: CASSPLAGESQDTQYF. The CDR3 DNA is TGTGCCAGCTCACCACTAGCGGGAGAATCTCAAGATACGCAGTATTTT. The variable domain in full, with the rest retrieved from reference TRBV18 and TRBJ2-3, is NAGVMQNPRHLVRRRGQEARLRCSPMKGHSHVYWYRQLPEEGLKFMVYLQKENIIDESGMPKERFSAEFPKEGPSILRIQQVVRGDSAAYFCASSPLAGESQDTQYFGPGTRLTVL.

The gene calls are TRBV5-5 and TRBJ2-3; the D gene is possibly TRBD1 (6 bases). Trimming removed 6 bases from V and 2 bases from J, with 22 bases in between. The CDR3 contains 17 residues. Per germline, CDR1 SGHKS and CDR2 YYEKEE (reference sequence). The CDR3 sequence: CASINFPGTTFTDTQYF. The CDR3 DNA reads as TGTGCCAGCATCAACTTTCCCGGGACAACTTTCACAGATACGCAGTATTTT.

This rearrangement joins TRBV7-9 to TRBJ2-3; tentatively, D is TRBD1 or TRBD2 (5 bases each). V lost 5 bases, J lost 4 bases, and 10 bases lay in between. Germline loops: CDR1 SEHNR, CDR2 FQNEAQ (reference sequence). The CDR3 has 13 residues. The CDR3 bases are TGTGCCAGCAGCCCCCGGGGCGCAGATACGCAGTATTTT. It yields the protein CASSPRGADTQYF.

This clone is a singleton in its sample. The rearrangement links TRBV7-9 to TRBJ1-2; D uncertain. The length of the CDR3 is 11 residues. V was cut by 5 bases and J by 2 bases, with 3 bases left in between. Germline values: CDR1 SEHNR, CDR2 FQNEAQ (reference sequence). The CDR3: CASSENYGYTF. The CDR3 bases are TGTGCCAGCAGCGAGAACTATGGCTACACCTTC.

V and J are TRBV6-6 and TRBJ2-7; no definite D call. Germline V CDR1 and CDR2: MNHNY, SVGAGI (reference sequence). Trimming cost V 6 bases and J 3 bases, with 12 bases left between them. This CDR3 has 13 residues. The CDR3 DNA reads as TGTGCCAGCAGCAGATCCCGAGACTACGAGCAGTACTTC. This sequence encodes CASSRSRDYEQYF.

The chain employs TRBV7-2 and TRBJ2-5, with TRBD2 matching 7 bases. The CDR3 consists of 14 residues. Germline values: CDR1 SGHTA, CDR2 FQGNSA. The V segment lost 5 bases and the J segment 4 bases; nucleotides outside the gene matches: 7. The CDR3 DNA reads TGTGCCAGCAGCCCCGCGGGAGTGGGAGAGACCCAGTACTTC. This sequence encodes CASSPAGVGETQYF.

A single count supports this clone. This sequence joins TRBV28 and TRBJ2-1, with TRBD2 matching 13 bases. The trim removed 5 bases at V and 7 bases at J, leaving 8 bases unmatched. The germline V gene encodes CDR1 MDHEN and CDR2 SYDVKM. This CDR3 has 16 amino acids. DNA of the CDR3: TGTGCCAGCAGTGGACTAGCGGGAGAATTCAGGAATGAGCAGTTCTTC. Protein: CASSGLAGEFRNEQFF.

V is TRBV27 and J is TRBJ1-4; the D gene is possibly TRBD1 (5 bases). This CDR3 region has 15 residues. Germline values: CDR1 MNHEY, CDR2 SMNVEV (reference sequence). V lost 1 base, J lost 7 bases, and 13 bases lay in between. The chain's CDR3 is CASSLWAGLGEKLFF. The DNA for the CDR3 is TGTGCCAGCAGTTTATGGGCAGGGCTAGGTGAAAAACTGTTTTTT.

This chain connects TRBV28 to TRBJ1-5; TRBD1 matches at 12 bases. Losses at the gene ends were 5 bases for V and 9 bases for J; bases not matched to a gene: 8. Germline V gene sequence: CDR1 MDHEN, CDR2 SYDVKM. This CDR3 region has 15 residues. This CDR3 is CASSPGTGGGRPQHF. Written as DNA, the CDR3 is TGTGCCAGCAGTCCCGGGACAGGGGGCGGGCGGCCCCAGCATTTT.

The CDR3 protein is CASSQEVEYSNQPQHF. The CDR3 DNA reads as TGTGCCAGCAGCCAAGAGGTAGAATATAGCAATCAGCCCCAGCATTTT. This chain joins TRBV5-4 and TRBJ1-5; D call uncertain. Germline V lookup: CDR1 SGHNT, CDR2 YYREEE (reference sequence). V was clipped by 4 bases and J by 0 bases, with 14 bases between them. The CDR3 length is 16 residues.